This passage covers 22 T cell receptor beta chains from one sample sequenced in a study of chemoradiotherapy in HPV16-positive cancers. Here immunoSEQ multiplex PCR was the method, and the copy in TCRdb shows in-frame clones only, minus some. This sample carries about 12,000 clones, more than 75% of them seen once, and the ten largest clones take around 2%. This material was obtained from a patient who underwent chemoradiotherapy. These receptors came from a human donor with HPV-associated anogenital cancer.

The CDR3 nucleotides are TGCGCCAGCAGCCAAGACAGGGAAATGCAGTACTTC. Translation gives CASSQDREMQYF. The chain has TRBV4-1 and TRBJ2-7, with TRBD1 as a possible D gene (5 bases). Germline CDR1 reads MGHRA; CDR2 reads YSYEKL. This CDR3 has 12 residues. V gave up 0 bases and J gave up 9 bases, with 9 bases separating them.

The chain has TRBV5-1 and TRBJ1-4, with unresolved D. Germline CDR1 is SGHRS and CDR2 is YFSETQ. This CDR3 spans 16 amino acids. Trimming removed 0 bases from V and 5 bases from J, with 14 bases in between. The CDR3 loop is CASSLGFGKENEKLFF. The CDR3 coding sequence is TGCGCCAGCAGCTTGGGATTCGGGAAAGAGAATGAAAAACTGTTTTTT.

This clone was detected a few times. The V and J genes are TRBV2 and TRBJ1-2; D might be TRBD1 (5 bases). V was pared by 2 bases and J by 5 bases, with 9 bases between. Germline assignment: CDR1 SNHLY and CDR2 FYNNEI. This CDR3 is built from 13 residues. The CDR3 loop reads CASSEQGDYGYTF. CDR3 DNA sequence: TGTGCCAGCAGTGAACAGGGCGATTATGGCTACACCTTC.

The genes are TRBV11-2 and TRBJ2-1; 9 positions agree with TRBD2. Germline assignment: CDR1 SGHAT and CDR2 FQNNGV. Trimming cost V 5 bases and J 4 bases; bases outside gene matches: 6. This CDR3 is built from 15 residues. CDR3 DNA: TGTGCCAGCAGCCCCATGGCGGGGGGGTACAATGAGCAGTTCTTC. It yields the protein CASSPMAGGYNEQFF. Complete variable domain (other parts from reference TRBV11-2 and TRBJ2-1): EAGVAQSPRYKIIEKRQSVAFWCNPISGHATLYWYQQILGQGPKLLIQFQNNGVVDDSQLPKDRFSAERLKGVDSTLKIQPAKLEDSAVYLCASSPMAGGYNEQFFGPGTRLTVL.

The rearrangement links TRBV9 to TRBJ2-4, with 9 bases fitting TRBD1. This CDR3 comprises 15 residues. CDR1 and CDR2 from the germline V gene are SGDLS and YYNGEE. V dropped 0 bases and J dropped 3; count of bases not matched to a gene: 1. The CDR3 region has the DNA TGTGCCAGCAGCGTAGGGACAGGGGACAAAAACATTCAGTACTTC. Protein: CASSVGTGDKNIQYF.

The table lists this clone with a few counts. The chain recombines TRBV7-9 with TRBJ1-1, with 9 bases matching TRBD1. The germline V gene has CDR1 SEHNR and CDR2 FQNEAQ (reference sequence). V gave up 1 base and J gave up 5 bases; unmatched junction bases: 14. The CDR3 runs to 18 residues. The CDR3 region is CASSLEANRGQGRTEAFF. The CDR3 region has the DNA TGTGCCAGCAGCTTAGAGGCGAACAGGGGGCAGGGGAGGACTGAAGCTTTCTTT.

This clone was found a few times. The J gene is TRBJ2-7, the V gene TRBV7-9; D might be TRBD1 or TRBD2, each matching 5 bases. The CDR3 is made up of 13 amino acids. The V gene lost 3 bases and the J gene lost 3 bases, with 9 bases spanning the gap. The germline V gene has CDR1 SEHNR and CDR2 FQNEAQ (reference sequence). CDR3 nucleotide sequence: TGTGCCAGCAGCTTGTCTGGGGGCTACGAGCAGTACTTC. Translation gives CASSLSGGYEQYF.

The chain carries TRBV28 and TRBJ2-5, with 8 bases aligning to TRBD2. Germline V CDR1 and CDR2: MDHEN, SYDVKM. Trimming removed 4 bases from V and 0 bases from J; junction bases left unmatched: 7. The CDR3 loop spans 16 amino acids. The CDR3 DNA reads TGTGCCAGCAGTTCCTACGCGGGGGGATACCAAGAGACCCAGTACTTC. This sequence encodes CASSSYAGGYQETQYF.

The chain employs TRBV4-1 and TRBJ1-1; weak D call: TRBD1 (5 bases). CDR3 size: 14 residues. Germline assignment: CDR1 MGHRA and CDR2 YSYEKL. Trimming stripped 8 bases from V and 1 base from J, with 14 bases between. DNA for the CDR3: TGCGCCAGCGCAGATCTGACAGCGAACACTGAAGCTTTCTTT. It translates to CASADLTANTEAFF.

The V call is TRBV5-5, the J call TRBJ1-2; 7 positions agree with TRBD1. V lost 6 bases, J lost 3 bases, and 5 bases stayed unmatched. The CDR3 consists of 13 residues. The germline gives CDR1 SGHKS, CDR2 YYEKEE (reference sequence). CDR3 DNA sequence: TGTGCCAGCACTCCACAGGGGTACTATGGCTACACCTTC. It yields the protein CASTPQGYYGYTF.

This clone was observed a few times. The chain joins TRBV12-5 to TRBJ1-4; 11 positions match TRBD1. Germline V gene lookup returns CDR1 LGHNT and CDR2 FRNRAP. V lost 3 bases to trimming and J lost 10 bases; unmatched junction nucleotides: 10. This CDR3 comprises 16 residues. The CDR3: CASGFAPPGQGGKLFF. The CDR3, as DNA: TGTGCTAGTGGTTTTGCCCCCCCGGGACAGGGGGGAAAACTGTTTTTT. The entire variable domain, with the rest obtained from reference TRBV12-5 and TRBJ1-4, is as follows: DARVTQTPRHKVTEMGQEVTMRCQPILGHNTVFWYRQTMMQGLELLAYFRNRAPLDDSGMPKDRFSAEMPDATLATLKIQPSEPRDSAVYFCASGFAPPGQGGKLFFGSGTQLSVL.

A single count supports this clone. The CDR3, as DNA: TGTGCCTGGAGTAAAACCAGGGGAACTGAAGCTTTCTTT. Protein: CAWSKTRGTEAFF. This rearrangement joins TRBV30 to TRBJ1-1; maybe TRBD1 (6 bases). Trimming cost V 2 bases and J 5 bases, with 12 bases left between them. Germline assignment: CDR1 GTSNPN and CDR2 SVGIG (reference sequence). The CDR3 runs to 13 residues.

V and J are TRBV4-1 and TRBJ2-7, with a weak D call TRBD1 (6 bases). The V and J ends lost 1 base and 7 bases respectively, with 14 bases between them. Germline V gives CDR1 MGHRA, CDR2 YSYEKL. The CDR3 loop spans 14 amino acids. CDR3 bases: TGCGCCAGCAGCCAAGGTTCAGGGGATGAGGAGCAGTACTTC. Translation: CASSQGSGDEEQYF.

This clone was counted only a few times. The chain uses TRBV7-9 and TRBJ2-1; D not certain. The CDR3 extends over 13 amino acids. Trimming took 1 base from V and 4 from J, leaving 5 bases between them. Germline V gene data show CDR1 as SEHNR and CDR2 as FQNEAQ (reference sequence). CDR3 sequence reads: CASSLGQYNEQFF. CDR3 sequence (DNA): TGTGCCAGCAGCTTAGGCCAGTACAATGAGCAGTTCTTC.

This chain connects TRBV6-6 to TRBJ2-7; 8 bases map to TRBD2. CDR1 and CDR2 (germline): MNHNY, SVGAGI (reference sequence). The CDR3 covers 15 residues. The ends lost 5 bases at V and 4 bases at J; junction bases unmatched: 10. CDR3 in amino acids: CASSLRGSGVYEQYF. The CDR3 DNA sequence: TGTGCCAGCAGTCTTCGTGGTAGCGGGGTTTACGAGCAGTACTTC.

The J gene is TRBJ2-3, the V gene TRBV28; D remains ambiguous. Germline V lookup: CDR1 MDHEN, CDR2 SYDVKM. The CDR3 consists of 12 residues. Between the trimmed V and J ends, which lost 4 bases and 1 base, there was a span of 3 bases. CDR3 loop: CASSSGTDTQYF. DNA for the CDR3: TGTGCCAGCAGTTCCGGCACAGATACGCAGTATTTT.

This clone was found a few times. This chain joins TRBV5-6 and TRBJ1-2; perhaps TRBD1 as D (5 bases). CDR3 size: 12 residues. The germline CDR1 and CDR2 sequences are SGHDT and YYEEEE. V lost 5 bases to trimming and J lost 3 bases, with 8 bases between them. CDR3 bases: TGTGCCAGCAGTCGGGGGGACTATGGCTACACCTTC. It specifies CASSRGDYGYTF.

This rearrangement joins TRBV20-1 to TRBJ2-7; D is uncertain. The germline V gene encodes CDR1 DFQATT and CDR2 SNEGSKA (reference sequence). The CDR3 consists of 11 residues. The V gene lost 4 bases and the J gene lost 2 bases, with 6 bases spanning the gap. The chain's CDR3 is CSATDTYEQYF. CDR3 sequence (DNA): TGCAGTGCTACCGATACCTACGAGCAGTACTTC.

This clone turned up a few times. V and J are TRBV4-2 and TRBJ2-1; 11 nucleotides line up with TRBD1. This CDR3 region has 17 residues. Trimming took 4 bases from V and 7 from J; bases not matched to a gene: 12. Germline-derived CDR1 and CDR2 are LGHNA and YNFKEQ. This CDR3 is CASSPLLGQGALNEQFF. The CDR3 DNA reads as TGTGCCAGCAGCCCGCTTCTCGGACAGGGGGCTTTAAATGAGCAGTTCTTC.

V gene TRBV5-6 combines with J gene TRBJ1-4, with D perhaps TRBD1 (6 bases). Germline CDR1 is SGHDT and CDR2 is YYEEEE. V shed 3 bases and J shed 7 bases, with 19 bases lying between them. CDR3 length: 16 amino acids. The CDR3 spells CASSYDPRGPTEKLFF. In nucleotides, the CDR3 is TGTGCCAGCAGCTACGATCCCAGGGGACCGACTGAAAAACTGTTTTTT.

The chain couples TRBV19 to TRBJ2-1; 8 bases agree with TRBD2. V was pared by 1 base and J by 5 bases, with 4 bases of the junction left unmatched. There are 15 residues in the CDR3. Germline V gene sequence: CDR1 LNHDA, CDR2 SQIVND (reference sequence). In DNA, the CDR3 is TGTGCCAGTAGTATAGTCCGGGGGGGCCACAATGAGCAGTTCTTC. As protein: CASSIVRGGHNEQFF.

The chain links TRBV9 to TRBJ2-1; TRBD1 matches at 8 bases. V dropped 3 bases and J dropped 2; count of bases not matched to a gene: 4. The CDR3 consists of 15 residues. Germline V gene sequence: CDR1 SGDLS, CDR2 YYNGEE. This CDR3 is CASSGRDRTYNEQFF. The CDR3 DNA reads TGTGCCAGCAGCGGCCGGGACAGGACCTACAATGAGCAGTTCTTC.